The T cell receptor beta chain described here comes from a study of response to subunit inactivated influenza vaccine. Study outcomes and limitations: Few new T cells, the authors suggested, are recruited by each seasonal influenza vaccination.

CDR3 length equals 17 residues. CDR1 and CDR2 (germline): SGHTA, FQGNSA. Trimming at V came to 4 bases and at J to 7 bases, leaving 13 bases not matched to a gene. Using its own MiXCR run on the RT-PCR reads, TCRdb lists one record per CDR3 protein. The sample yields fewer than 700,000 distinct CDR3 sequences, 13% seen once. This clonotype came up once. The target antigen is unknown. The sequenced sample was PBMCs from blood, obtained around seven weeks after vaccination. The receptor comes from a man aged 50 to 60 who received an inactivated influenza vaccine. The chain recombines TRBV7-2 with TRBJ2-2, with 9 bases lining up with TRBD2. The CDR3 here is CASSSAGGRARIGELFF. CDR3 sequence (DNA): TGTGCCAGCAGCTCAGCGGGCGGGAGGGCTAGGATCGGGGAGCTGTTTTTT.